This TCR beta chain was captured in a study of identical twins (dated by TCRdb to 2016 to 2018). With respect to the entire study: TCR alpha and beta repertoires from monozygotic twins, unrelated adults of various ages and cord blood were deep-sequenced to test whether fetal clonotypes persist. To rule out contamination, the twin experiments were replicated at different times with different library preparation protocols.

Every donor was a healthy Caucasian. The twin cohort consisted of three pairs of female monozygotic twins, all aged roughly 18 to 29 years. Positive isolation kits from Invitrogen were used to isolate the CD4+ and CD8+ T cell populations. Libraries were made using 5' RACE. Sequenced on an Illumina HiSeq 2000. Template switching introduced a universal primer binding site; the final cDNA contained a unique molecular identifier, enabling accurate counting of TCR cDNA molecules. Specific primers in the conserved constant-segment region were used to synthesize first-strand cDNA for the TCR alpha and beta chains. To control for contamination, each cDNA library was double barcoded with a SMART-Mk sample barcode plus Illumina barcodes. Two successive PCR steps introduced TruSeq adapter sequences along with Illumina sample barcodes. Sequencing of the TCR alpha and beta cDNA libraries was done on the Illumina HiSeq platform using custom primers. For the original study's pipeline: MiGEC was used to process raw reads and extract unique molecular identifiers, and MiXCR was used to find CDR3 positions. Recombination models were inferred per individual with the repgenHMM and IGoR tools using an EM algorithm. Shared clonotypes were analyzed with the tcR package in R, and sharing was normalized by the product of cloneset sizes. Out-of-frame nonproductive sequences were analyzed to study raw recombination free of thymic and clonal selection effects. TCRdb trimmed the raw reads at Q25, called clones with MiXCR and kept productive beta chains. Every CDR3 protein is listed once, alongside the most common genes and DNA of its rows. What appears here as the V and J calls and clone size reflects TCRdb's work, not the paper's. The sample has about 290,000 distinct CDR3 sequences on record, 9.5% of them singletons. Clones ranked in the top ten supply around 7.1% of the sample.

From the cysteine up to the phenylalanine, the CDR3 has a length of 16 residues. Solely the CDR3 DNA is kept, with 48 bases framed from the first base. Germline trimming amounts to 5 bases on V and 7 bases on J, with 12 as the count of junction bases outside the gene matches. Reading the germline V gene gives CDR1 SGHVS and CDR2 FQNEAQ. This clonotype was recorded at least ten times. The specificity of this receptor is unknown. The record has no base qualities; no much larger clone is one base away. Here is what the overall study found, with its caveats: Excess twin sharing in beta out-of-frame sequences was weaker because fewer shared sequences lowered the signal-to-noise ratio. Compared with coincidental sharing between unrelated individuals, out-of-frame TCR alpha sequences shared between twins showed an excess of sequences with low generation probability. In monozygotic twins, recombination models systematically underestimated out-of-frame TCR alpha sharing, but the models matched the sharing seen between unrelated individuals. Fewer insertions were carried by abundant cord blood beta clonotypes; a weaker similar trend was observed in young adult naive repertoires, while no such trend was observed in memory repertoires. Because the same donors could not be followed over many years, the conclusions depended on cross-sectional statistical analysis. Zero-insertion analyses could be partly confounded by invariant T cells such as MAIT and iNKT, though diverse VJ usage argued against such confounding for most clonotypes.

The sample also formed part of further work on yellow fever vaccine responses in identical twins. As the second publication notes: According to the authors, in identical twins the way T cells responded to vaccination appeared partly convergent and partly personalized. In the study, vaccine-responding T cell clones were precisely tracked in identical twins.

The sequence derives from a woman aged 18 to 35 in good health. What was sequenced was CD8+ T cells sorted from blood. Recombination joined TRBV7-8 with TRBJ1-4; TRBD1 aligns with 8 central bases. The sequenced DNA: TGTGCCAGCAGCCTAAAAGCGGACAGGGTCCTTGAAAAACTGTTTTTT. Translated, it reads CASSLKADRVLEKLFF.